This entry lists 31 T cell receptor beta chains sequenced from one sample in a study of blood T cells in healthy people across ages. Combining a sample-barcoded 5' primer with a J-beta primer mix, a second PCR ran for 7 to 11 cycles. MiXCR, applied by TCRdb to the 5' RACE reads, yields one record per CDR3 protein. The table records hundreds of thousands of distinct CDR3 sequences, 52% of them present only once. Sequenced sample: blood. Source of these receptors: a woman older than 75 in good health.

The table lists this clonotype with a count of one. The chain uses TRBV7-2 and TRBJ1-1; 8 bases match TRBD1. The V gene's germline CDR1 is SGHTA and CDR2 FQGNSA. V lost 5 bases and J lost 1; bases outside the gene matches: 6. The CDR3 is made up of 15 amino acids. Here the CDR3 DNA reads TGTGCCAGCAGCCCAAAAGGACAGGGGAACACTGAAGCTTTCTTT. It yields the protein CASSPKGQGNTEAFF. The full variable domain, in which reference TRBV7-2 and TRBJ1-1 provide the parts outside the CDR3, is GAGVSQSPSNKVTEKGKDVELRCDPISGHTALYWYRQSLGQGLEFLIYFQGNSAPDKSGLPSDRFSAERTGGSVSTLTIQRTQQEDSAVYLCASSPKGQGNTEAFFGQGTRLTVV.

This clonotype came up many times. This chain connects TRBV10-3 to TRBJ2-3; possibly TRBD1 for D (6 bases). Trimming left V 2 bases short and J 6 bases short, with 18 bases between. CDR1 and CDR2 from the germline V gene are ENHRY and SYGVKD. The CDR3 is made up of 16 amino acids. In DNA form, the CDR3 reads TGTGCCATCAGTGAGCCCTTTGGGGACAAGGGGGATACGCAGTATTTT. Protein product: CAISEPFGDKGDTQYF.

CDR3 residues: CSVDGGSSYEQYF. The CDR3 DNA follows: TGCAGCGTTGATGGTGGGAGCTCCTACGAGCAGTACTTC. V and J are TRBV29-1 and TRBJ2-7; maybe TRBD2 (5 bases). The CDR3 runs 13 residues. Trimming pared 3 bases from V and 0 bases from J, leaving 9 bases between. Germline V gene sequence: CDR1 SQVTM, CDR2 ANQGSEA.

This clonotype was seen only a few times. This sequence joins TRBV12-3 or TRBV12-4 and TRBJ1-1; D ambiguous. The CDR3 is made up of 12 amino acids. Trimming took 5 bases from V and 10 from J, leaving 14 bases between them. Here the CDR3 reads CASSLGPSGAFF. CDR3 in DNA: TGTGCCAGCAGTCTTGGACCTTCGGGAGCTTTCTTT.

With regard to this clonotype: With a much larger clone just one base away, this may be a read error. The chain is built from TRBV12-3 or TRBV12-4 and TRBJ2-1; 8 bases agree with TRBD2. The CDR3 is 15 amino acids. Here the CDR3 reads CVSSFSLAGDNEQFF. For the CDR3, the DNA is TGTGTCAGCAGTTTCTCGCTAGCGGGTGACAATGAGCAGTTCTTC.

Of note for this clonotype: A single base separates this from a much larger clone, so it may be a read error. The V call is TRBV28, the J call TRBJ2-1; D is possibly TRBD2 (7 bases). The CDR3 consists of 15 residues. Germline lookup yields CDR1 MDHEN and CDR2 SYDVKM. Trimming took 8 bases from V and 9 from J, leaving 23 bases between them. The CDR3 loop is CASRIGGAGDREQFF. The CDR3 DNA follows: TGTGCCAGCCGGATAGGGGGGGCGGGAGATCGTGAGCAGTTCTTC.

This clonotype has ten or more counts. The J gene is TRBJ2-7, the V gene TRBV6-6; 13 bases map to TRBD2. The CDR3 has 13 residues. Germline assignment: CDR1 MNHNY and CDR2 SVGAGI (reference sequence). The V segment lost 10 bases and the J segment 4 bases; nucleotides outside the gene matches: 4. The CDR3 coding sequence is TGTGCCACTGGGACTAGCGGGACTTACGAGCAGTACTTC. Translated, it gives CATGTSGTYEQYF.

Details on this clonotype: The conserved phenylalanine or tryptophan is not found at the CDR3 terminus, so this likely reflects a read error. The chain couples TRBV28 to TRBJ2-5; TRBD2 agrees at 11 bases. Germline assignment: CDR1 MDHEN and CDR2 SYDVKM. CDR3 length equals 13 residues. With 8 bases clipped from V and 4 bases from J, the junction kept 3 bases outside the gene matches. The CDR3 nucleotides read TGTGCCAGCTCCGGGACTAGCGGAGAGACCCAGTACTCC. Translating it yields CASSGTSGETQYS.

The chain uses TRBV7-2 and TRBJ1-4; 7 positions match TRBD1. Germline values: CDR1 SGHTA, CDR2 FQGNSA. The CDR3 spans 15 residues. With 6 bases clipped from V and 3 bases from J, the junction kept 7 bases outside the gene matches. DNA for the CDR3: TGTGCCAGCAGATCTAACAGGGGCGCTAATGAAAAACTGTTTTTT. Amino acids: CASRSNRGANEKLFF.

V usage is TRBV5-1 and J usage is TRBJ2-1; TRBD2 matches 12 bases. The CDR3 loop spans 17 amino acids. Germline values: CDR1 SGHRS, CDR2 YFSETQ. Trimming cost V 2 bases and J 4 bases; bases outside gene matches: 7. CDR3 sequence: CASSLGLAGLIYNEQFF. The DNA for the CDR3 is TGCGCCAGCAGCTTAGGACTAGCGGGGCTTATTTACAATGAGCAGTTCTTC.

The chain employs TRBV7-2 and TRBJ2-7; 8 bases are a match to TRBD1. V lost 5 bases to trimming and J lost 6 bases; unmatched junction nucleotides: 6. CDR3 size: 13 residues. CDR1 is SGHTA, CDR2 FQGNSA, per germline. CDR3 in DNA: TGTGCCAGCAGCCCCGGACAGGGTATCGAGCAGTACTTC. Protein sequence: CASSPGQGIEQYF.

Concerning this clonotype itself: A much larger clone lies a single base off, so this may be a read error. DNA for the CDR3: TGTGCCAGTTCCCAGGGTTCCAAAAACACTCAGTACTTC. Amino acid sequence: CASSQGSKNTQYF. The gene calls are TRBV6-2 or TRBV6-3 and TRBJ2-4; D might be TRBD1 (5 bases). The CDR3 sequence is 13 residues long. The germline CDR1 and CDR2 sequences are MNHEY and SVGEGT.

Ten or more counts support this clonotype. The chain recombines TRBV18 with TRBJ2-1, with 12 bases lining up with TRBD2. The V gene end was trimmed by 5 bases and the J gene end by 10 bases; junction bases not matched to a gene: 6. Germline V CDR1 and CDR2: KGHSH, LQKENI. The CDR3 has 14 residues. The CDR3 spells CASSSTSGRNEQFF. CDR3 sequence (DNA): TGTGCCAGCTCAAGCACTAGCGGGAGGAACGAGCAGTTCTTC.

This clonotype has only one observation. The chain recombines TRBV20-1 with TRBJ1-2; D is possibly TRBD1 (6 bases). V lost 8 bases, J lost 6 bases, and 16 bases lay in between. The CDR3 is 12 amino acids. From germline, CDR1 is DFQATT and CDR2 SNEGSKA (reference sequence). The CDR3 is CSPIGGEDGYTF. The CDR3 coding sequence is TGCAGTCCGATTGGGGGCGAGGATGGCTACACCTTC.

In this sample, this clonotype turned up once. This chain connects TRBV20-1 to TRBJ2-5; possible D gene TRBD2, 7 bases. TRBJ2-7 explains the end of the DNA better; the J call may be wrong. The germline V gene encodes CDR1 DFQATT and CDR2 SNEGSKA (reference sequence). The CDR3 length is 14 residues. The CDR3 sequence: CSAQPGRGAFEQYF. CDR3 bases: TGCAGCGCGCAACCGGGACGGGGGGCCTTCGAGCAGTACTTC.

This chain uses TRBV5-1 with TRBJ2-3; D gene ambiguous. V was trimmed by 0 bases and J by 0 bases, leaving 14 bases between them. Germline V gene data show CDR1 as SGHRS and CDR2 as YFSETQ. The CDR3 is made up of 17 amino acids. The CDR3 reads CASSLAHRAISTDTQYF. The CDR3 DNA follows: TGCGCCAGCAGCTTGGCCCACCGGGCGATAAGCACAGATACGCAGTATTTT.

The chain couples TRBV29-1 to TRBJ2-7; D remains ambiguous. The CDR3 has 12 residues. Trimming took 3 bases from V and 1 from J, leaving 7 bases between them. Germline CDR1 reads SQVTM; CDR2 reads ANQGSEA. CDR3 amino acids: CSVEYSSYEQYF. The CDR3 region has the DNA TGCAGCGTTGAGTACAGTTCCTACGAGCAGTACTTC.

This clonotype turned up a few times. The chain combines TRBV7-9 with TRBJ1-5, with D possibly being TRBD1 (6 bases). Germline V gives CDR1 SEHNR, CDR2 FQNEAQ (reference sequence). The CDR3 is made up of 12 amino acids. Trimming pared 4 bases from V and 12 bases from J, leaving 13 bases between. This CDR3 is CASSSGQTFQHF. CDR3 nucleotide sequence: TGTGCCAGCAGCTCCGGACAGACGTTCCAGCATTTT.

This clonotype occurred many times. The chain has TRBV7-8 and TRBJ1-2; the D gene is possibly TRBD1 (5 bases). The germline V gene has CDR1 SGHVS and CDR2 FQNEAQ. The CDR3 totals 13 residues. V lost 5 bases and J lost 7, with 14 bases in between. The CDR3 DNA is TGTGCCAGCAGCCCAACAGGCCTCGGTGGCTACACCTTC. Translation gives CASSPTGLGGYTF.

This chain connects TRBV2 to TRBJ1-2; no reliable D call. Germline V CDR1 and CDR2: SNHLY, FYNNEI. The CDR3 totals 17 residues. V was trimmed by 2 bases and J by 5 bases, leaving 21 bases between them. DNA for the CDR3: TGTGCCAGCAGTGAACTAAGGGCGGGCAGGCGGGGTTATGGCTACACCTTC. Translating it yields CASSELRAGRRGYGYTF. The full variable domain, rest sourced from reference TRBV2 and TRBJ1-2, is EPEVTQTPSHQVTQMGQEVILRCVPISNHLYFYWYRQILGQKVEFLVSFYNNEISEKSEIFDDQFSVERPDGSNFTLKIRSTKLEDSAMYFCASSELRAGRRGYGYTFGSGTRLTVV.

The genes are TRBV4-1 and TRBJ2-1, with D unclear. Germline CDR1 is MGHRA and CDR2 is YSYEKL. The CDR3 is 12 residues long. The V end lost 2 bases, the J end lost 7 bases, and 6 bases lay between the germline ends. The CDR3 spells CASSQNRNEQFF. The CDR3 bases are TGCGCCAGCAGCCAAAATAGAAATGAGCAGTTCTTC.

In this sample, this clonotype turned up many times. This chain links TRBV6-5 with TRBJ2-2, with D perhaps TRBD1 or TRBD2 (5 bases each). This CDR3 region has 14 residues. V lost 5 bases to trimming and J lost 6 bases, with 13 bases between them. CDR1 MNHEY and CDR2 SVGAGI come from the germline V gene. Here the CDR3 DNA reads TGTGCCAGCAGTCTTACAATGGGGGCCGGGGAGCTGTTTTTT. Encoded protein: CASSLTMGAGELFF.

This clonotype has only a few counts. The CDR3: CAIRAGNLYEQYF. DNA for the CDR3: TGTGCCATCAGGGCGGGGAACCTTTACGAGCAGTACTTC. The chain joins TRBV10-3 to TRBJ2-7, with D possibly being TRBD2 (6 bases). Germline values: CDR1 ENHRY, CDR2 SYGVKD. There are 13 residues in the CDR3. Trimming took 6 bases from V and 4 from J, leaving 13 bases between them.

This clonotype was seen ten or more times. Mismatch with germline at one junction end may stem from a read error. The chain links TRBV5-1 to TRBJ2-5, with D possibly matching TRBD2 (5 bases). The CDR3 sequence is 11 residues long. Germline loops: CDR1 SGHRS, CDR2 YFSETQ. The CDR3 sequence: CASSSAETQYF. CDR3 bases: TGTGCCAGCAGTAGCGCGGAGACCCAGTACTTC. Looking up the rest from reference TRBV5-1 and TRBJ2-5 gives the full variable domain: KAGVTQTPRYLIKTRGQQVTLSCSPISGHRSVSWYQQTPGQGLQFLFEYFSETQRNKGNFPGRFSGRQFSNSRSEMNVSTLELGDSALYLCASSSAETQYFGPGTRLLVL.

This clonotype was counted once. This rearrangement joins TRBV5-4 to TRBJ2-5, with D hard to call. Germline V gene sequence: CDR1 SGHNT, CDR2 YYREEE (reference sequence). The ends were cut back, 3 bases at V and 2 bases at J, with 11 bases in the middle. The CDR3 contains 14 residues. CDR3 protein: CASSYPTAQETQYF. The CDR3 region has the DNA TGTGCCAGCAGCTACCCTACAGCGCAAGAGACCCAGTACTTC.

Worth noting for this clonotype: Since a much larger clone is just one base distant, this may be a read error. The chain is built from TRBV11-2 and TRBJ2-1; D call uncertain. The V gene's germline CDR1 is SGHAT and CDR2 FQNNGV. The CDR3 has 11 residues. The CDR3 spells CAGSLGPEQFF. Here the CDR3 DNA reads TGTGCCGGCAGCTTAGGTCCAGAGCAGTTCTTC.

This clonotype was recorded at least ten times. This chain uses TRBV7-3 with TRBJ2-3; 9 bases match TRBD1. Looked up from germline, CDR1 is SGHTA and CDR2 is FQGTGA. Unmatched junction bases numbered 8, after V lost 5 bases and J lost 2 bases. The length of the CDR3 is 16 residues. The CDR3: CASSQDWDRVTDTQYF. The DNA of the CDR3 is TGTGCCAGCAGCCAAGATTGGGACAGGGTCACAGATACGCAGTATTTT.

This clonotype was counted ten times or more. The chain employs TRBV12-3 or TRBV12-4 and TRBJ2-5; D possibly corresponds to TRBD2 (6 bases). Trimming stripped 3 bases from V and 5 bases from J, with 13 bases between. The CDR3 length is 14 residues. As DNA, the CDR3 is TGTGCCAGCAGTTTCAATAGCGGATCGGAGACCCAGTACTTC. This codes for CASSFNSGSETQYF.

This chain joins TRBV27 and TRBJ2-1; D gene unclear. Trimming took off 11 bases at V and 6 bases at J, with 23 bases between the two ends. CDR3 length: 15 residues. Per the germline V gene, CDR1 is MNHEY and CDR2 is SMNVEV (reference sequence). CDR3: CASSGGRQILNEQFF. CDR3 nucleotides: TGTGCCTCTTCAGGCGGCAGGCAAATCCTCAATGAGCAGTTCTTC.

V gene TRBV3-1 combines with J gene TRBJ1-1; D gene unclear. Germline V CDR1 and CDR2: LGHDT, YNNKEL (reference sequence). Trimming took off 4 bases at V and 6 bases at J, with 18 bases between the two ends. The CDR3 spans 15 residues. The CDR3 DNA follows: TGTGCCAGCAGCCTATCGACCATCTCAGGATCTGAAGCTTTCTTT. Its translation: CASSLSTISGSEAFF.

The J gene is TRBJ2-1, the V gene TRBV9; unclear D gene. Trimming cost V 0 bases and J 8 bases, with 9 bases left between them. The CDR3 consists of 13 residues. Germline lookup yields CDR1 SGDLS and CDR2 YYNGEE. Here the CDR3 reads CASSVAGQDEQFF. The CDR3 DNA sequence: TGTGCCAGCAGCGTAGCGGGCCAGGATGAGCAGTTCTTC.